This TCR beta chain comes out of a study of response to subunit inactivated influenza vaccine. CDR3 length: 15 residues. Germline V gene lookup returns CDR1 MNHNS and CDR2 SASEGT. V was cut by 2 bases and J by 5 bases, with 12 bases left in between. TCRdb re-derived calls from the RT-PCR reads in MiXCR, one entry per CDR3 protein. Here the sample spans under 950,000 distinct CDR3 sequences, 21% being singletons. The chain uses TRBV6-1 and TRBJ2-2, with D perhaps matching TRBD2 (6 bases). The sequence was obtained from a man between 50 and 59 years old who received an inactivated influenza vaccine. The sample consisted of PBMCs from blood, taken approximately 5 days after vaccination. The CDR3 DNA reads as TGTGCCAGCAGTGAACCAGGAGGGCGTACCGGGGAGCTGTTTTTT. Translated: CASSEPGGRTGELFF.